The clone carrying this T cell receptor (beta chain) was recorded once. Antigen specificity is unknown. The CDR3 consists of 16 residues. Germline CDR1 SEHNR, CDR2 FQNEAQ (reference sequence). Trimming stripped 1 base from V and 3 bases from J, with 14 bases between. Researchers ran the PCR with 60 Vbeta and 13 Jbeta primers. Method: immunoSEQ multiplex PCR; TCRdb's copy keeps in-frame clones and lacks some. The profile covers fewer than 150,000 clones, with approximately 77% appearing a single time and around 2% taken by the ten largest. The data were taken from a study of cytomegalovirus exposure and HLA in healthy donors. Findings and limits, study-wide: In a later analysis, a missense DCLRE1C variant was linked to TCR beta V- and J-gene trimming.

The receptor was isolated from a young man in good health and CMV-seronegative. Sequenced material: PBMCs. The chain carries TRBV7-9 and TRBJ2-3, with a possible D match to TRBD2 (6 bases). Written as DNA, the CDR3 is TGTGCCAGCAGCTTAGTCAGGGCTAGCGATACAGATACGCAGTATTTT. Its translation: CASSLVRASDTDTQYF.